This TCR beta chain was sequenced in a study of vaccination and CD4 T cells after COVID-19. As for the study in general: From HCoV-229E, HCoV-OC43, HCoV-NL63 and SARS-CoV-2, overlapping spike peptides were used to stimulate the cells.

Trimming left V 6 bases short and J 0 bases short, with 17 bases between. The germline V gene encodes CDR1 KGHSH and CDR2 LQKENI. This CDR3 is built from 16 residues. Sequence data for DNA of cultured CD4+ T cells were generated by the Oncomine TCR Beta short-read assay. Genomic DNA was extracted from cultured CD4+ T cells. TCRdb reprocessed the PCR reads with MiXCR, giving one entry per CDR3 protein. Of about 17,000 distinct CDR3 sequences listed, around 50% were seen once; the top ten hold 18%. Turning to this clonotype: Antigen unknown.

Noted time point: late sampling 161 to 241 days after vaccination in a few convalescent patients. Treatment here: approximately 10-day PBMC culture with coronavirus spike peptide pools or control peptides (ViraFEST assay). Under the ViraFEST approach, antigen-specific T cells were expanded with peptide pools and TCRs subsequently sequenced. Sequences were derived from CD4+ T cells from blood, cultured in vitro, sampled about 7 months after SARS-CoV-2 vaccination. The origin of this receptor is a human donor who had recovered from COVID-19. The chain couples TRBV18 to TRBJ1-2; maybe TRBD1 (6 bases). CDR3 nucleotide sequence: TGTGCCAGCTCCTTCGTAGGGGGGGCCGCTAACTATGGCTACACCTTC. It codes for CASSFVGGAANYGYTF.